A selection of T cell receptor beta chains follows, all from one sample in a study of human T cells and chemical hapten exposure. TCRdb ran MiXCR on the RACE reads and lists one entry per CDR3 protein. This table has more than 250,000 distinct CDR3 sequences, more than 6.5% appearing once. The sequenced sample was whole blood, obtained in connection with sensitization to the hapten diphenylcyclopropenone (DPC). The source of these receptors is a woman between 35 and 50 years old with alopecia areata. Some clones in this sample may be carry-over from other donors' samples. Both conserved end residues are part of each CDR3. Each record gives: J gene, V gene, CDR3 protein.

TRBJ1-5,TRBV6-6,CASSYGPGRRFEQPQHF
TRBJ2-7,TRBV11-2,CASSLGDSGPYEQYF
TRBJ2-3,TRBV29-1,CSVEDGGGDTQYF
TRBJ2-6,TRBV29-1,CSVEAGEYGANVLTF
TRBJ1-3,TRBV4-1,CASSQARGAGNTIYF
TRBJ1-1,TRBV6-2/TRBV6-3,CASETPGRHTEAFF
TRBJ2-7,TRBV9,CASSPHGSGRGYEQYF
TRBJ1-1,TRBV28,CASGPIWGGTEAFF
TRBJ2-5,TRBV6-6,CASSYASRETQYF
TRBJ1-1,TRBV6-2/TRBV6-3,CASSTDRGAFF
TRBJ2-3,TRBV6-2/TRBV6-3,CASAGLGTDTQYF
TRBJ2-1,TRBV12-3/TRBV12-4,CASSVYNEQFF
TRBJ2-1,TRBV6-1,CASSEARTRLIEQFF
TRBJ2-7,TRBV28,CASIPPGGFREQYF
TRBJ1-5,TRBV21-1,CASSSGQAYSNQPQHF
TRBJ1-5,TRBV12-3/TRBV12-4,CASSLNAGINQPQHF
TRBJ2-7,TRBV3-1,CASSQVPAGGREQYF
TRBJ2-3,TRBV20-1,CSASRLAVTDTQYF
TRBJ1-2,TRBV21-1,CASSTGQGPYGYTF
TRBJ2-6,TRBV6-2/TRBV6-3,CASTLGTAYSGANVLTF
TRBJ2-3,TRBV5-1,CASSFRQGITDTQYF
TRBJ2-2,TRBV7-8,CATRLGRLNTGELFF
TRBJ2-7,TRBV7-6,CASSLAAGMHYEQYF
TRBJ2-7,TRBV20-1,CSAPSPSGGTYEQYF